This is a list of T cell receptor beta chains from one sample in a study of early T cells in non-severe SARS-CoV-2 infection. TCRdb processed the 5' RACE reads anew with MiXCR; each CDR3 protein has one entry. The table includes about 69,000 distinct CDR3 sequences, approximately 13% detected once. Specimen: whole blood. The origin of the receptors is an adult who was a healthcare worker with PCR-confirmed SARS-CoV-2 infection or an uninfected control (not recorded which). Each CDR3 is given without its conserved first and last residue.

V	J	CDR3
TRBV2	TRBJ1-1	ASSEDRDTEAF
TRBV7-2	TRBJ2-7	ASSSGQGNVYEQY
TRBV7-9	TRBJ2-1	ASSLQTTTNEQF
TRBV20-1	TRBJ1-2	SARERDVYGYT
TRBV3-1	TRBJ2-3	ASSHHSGGSDTQY
TRBV19	TRBJ1-5	ASSISRERQPQH
TRBV7-8	TRBJ2-2	ASSLARHIGELF
TRBV5-1	TRBJ2-5	ASSSPGETQY
TRBV20-1	TRBJ1-2	SAAEVYGYT
TRBV5-6	TRBJ1-2	ASSTGGLDGYT
TRBV7-9	TRBJ2-3	ASSSRGHTDTQY
TRBV20-1	TRBJ2-3	SATSGGLSTDTQY
TRBV5-1	TRBJ2-6	ASSPDGVSGANVLT
TRBV14	TRBJ2-5	ASSQGRSRSETQY
TRBV6-4	TRBJ2-1	ASSDSAGDSYNEQF
TRBV28	TRBJ2-1	ASSLARDEQF
TRBV6-6	TRBJ1-2	ASSYSDPGGYT
TRBV19	TRBJ2-5	ASSTNAVAGETQY
TRBV27	TRBJ2-2	ASSLSNFAGELF
TRBV3-1	TRBJ2-3	AVGMRSTDTQY
TRBV28	TRBJ2-3	ASSFAGGLGTDTQY